This is a list of T cell receptor beta chains from one sample in a study of T cells after yellow fever vaccination. TCRdb analysed the 5' RACE reads with MiXCR anew, one entry per CDR3 protein. The table lists under 550,000 distinct CDR3 sequences, 20% to 25% of them singletons, with 15% to 20% in the top ten. The material sequenced was PBMCs, taken roughly 20 days after the first yellow fever vaccination. The origin of the receptors is a man aged 18-30 years who received the YFV17D yellow fever vaccine. The CDR3 runs from the conserved cysteine through the conserved F or W. Each record gives: CDR3 DNA, CDR3 protein, clone size, V gene, J gene, D gene. The D gene is left open where the match is weak. Only some rows state a clone size, as once, few, many or a class for expanded clones.

DNA: TGTGCCACCAGTGGTAGGGCCGGAGATACGCAGTATTTT
CDR3: CATSGRAGDTQYF
size: -
V: TRBV24-1
J: TRBJ2-3
D: -

DNA: TGTGCCAGCAGAAGTTATGGGAGGAAGGCCGGGGAGCTGTTTTTT
CDR3: CASRSYGRKAGELFF
size: few
V: TRBV5-8
J: TRBJ2-2
D: -

DNA: TGCAGTGCTAGAGTAGGTAGCGGGGGGGCCGGCGAGCAGTACTTC
CDR3: CSARVGSGGAGEQYF
size: few
V: TRBV20-1
J: TRBJ2-7
D: TRBD2

DNA: TGCGCCAGCAGCTTGGCCGGCCAAGCGGGTTACACCGATGAGCAGTTCTTC
CDR3: CASSLAGQAGYTDEQFF
size: -
V: TRBV5-1
J: TRBJ2-1
D: -

DNA: TGCGCCAGCAGCCCATTAGAGGGACAGGGACTATCCGAGCAGTACTTC
CDR3: CASSPLEGQGLSEQYF
size: few
V: TRBV5-1
J: TRBJ2-7
D: TRBD1

DNA: TGTGCCAGCAGCAAAAGACAGGAGACCCAGTACTTC
CDR3: CASSKRQETQYF
size: -
V: TRBV3-1
J: TRBJ2-5
D: -

DNA: TGTGCCAGCAGCACCCTCCGGGACAAAGGTCTGTCTGAAGCTTTCTTT
CDR3: CASSTLRDKGLSEAFF
size: -
V: TRBV5-5
J: TRBJ1-1
D: -

DNA: TGTGCCAGCAGTTCGACAGGGGTCCCCTACAATGAGCAGTTCTTC
CDR3: CASSSTGVPYNEQFF
size: once
V: TRBV6-5
J: TRBJ2-1
D: TRBD1

DNA: TGTGCCATCAGTCCATCCCCCGGGACAGGGGCTTCTTACGAGCAGTACTTC
CDR3: CAISPSPGTGASYEQYF
size: few
V: TRBV10-3
J: TRBJ2-7
D: TRBD1

DNA: TGTGCCAGCAGCTTACGAGGCCCTACCCCTGGGGCCAACGTCCTGACTTTC
CDR3: CASSLRGPTPGANVLTF
size: -
V: TRBV7-2
J: TRBJ2-6
D: -

DNA: TGTGCCAGCAGTTTCAGCCACGTCGAAAATACGCAGTATTTT
CDR3: CASSFSHVENTQYF
size: few
V: TRBV6-5
J: TRBJ2-3
D: -

DNA: TGTGCCAGCAGCTTGACCGATGGGGGGGCGGATACGCAGTATTTT
CDR3: CASSLTDGGADTQYF
size: many
V: TRBV7-3
J: TRBJ2-3
D: -

DNA: TGTGCCAGCAGCTTAGAGTATTCACCCCTCCACTTT
CDR3: CASSLEYSPLHF
size: few
V: TRBV7-8
J: TRBJ1-6
D: -

DNA: TGCGCCAGCAGCCGACAGACGTCTGATACGCAGTATTTT
CDR3: CASSRQTSDTQYF
size: -
V: TRBV4-1
J: TRBJ2-3
D: -

DNA: TGCGCCAGCAGCTTGGCCGGCCATCCCGATGAGCAGTTCTTC
CDR3: CASSLAGHPDEQFF
size: -
V: TRBV5-1
J: TRBJ2-1
D: -

DNA: TGTGCCATAAGCGGGGGGAGTGTGAATGAGCAGTTCTTC
CDR3: CAISGGSVNEQFF
size: -
V: TRBV24-1
J: TRBJ2-1
D: TRBD2

DNA: TGTGCCACCAGCAGAGTCGCGGGCTACGAGCAGTACTTC
CDR3: CATSRVAGYEQYF
size: few
V: TRBV15
J: TRBJ2-7
D: -

DNA: TGCGCCAGCAGCGCATGGGACCGGGAGGCAGATACGCAGTATTTT
CDR3: CASSAWDREADTQYF
size: few
V: TRBV5-1
J: TRBJ2-3
D: TRBD2

DNA: TGTGCCAGCCATCCTCTCAAGGAACAAGAGAAAGAGACCCAGTACTTC
CDR3: CASHPLKEQEKETQYF
size: -
V: TRBV2
J: TRBJ2-5
D: -

DNA: TGTGCCAGCAGCCCAGGGGATAGCTACGAGCAGTACTTC
CDR3: CASSPGDSYEQYF
size: many
V: TRBV6-5
J: TRBJ2-7
D: -

DNA: TGCGTCAGCAGGGTGACTATAGCGGGGAATAATGAGCAGTTCTTC
CDR3: CVSRVTIAGNNEQFF
size: -
V: TRBV10-2
J: TRBJ2-1
D: TRBD2

DNA: TGCGCCAGCAGCCCCCCGTCCGGGAAGACCCAGTACTTC
CDR3: CASSPPSGKTQYF
size: -
V: TRBV4-3
J: TRBJ2-5
D: -

DNA: TGTGCCAGCAGTTCCGGCCTGAAGGCTTTCTTT
CDR3: CASSSGLKAFF
size: -
V: TRBV12-3/TRBV12-4
J: TRBJ1-1
D: -

DNA: TGTGCCAGCAGTAAGCCCGGTCAGCCCCAGCATTTT
CDR3: CASSKPGQPQHF
size: -
V: TRBV28
J: TRBJ1-5
D: -

DNA: TGTGCCAGCAGCTTCGGGACAGGGTCTTTAGGTCAGCCCCAGCATTTT
CDR3: CASSFGTGSLGQPQHF
size: -
V: TRBV7-9
J: TRBJ1-5
D: TRBD1

DNA: TGTGCCAGCAGCTTGAGTCCGTGGGGCTACACCTTC
CDR3: CASSLSPWGYTF
size: -
V: TRBV5-5
J: TRBJ1-2
D: -

DNA: TGTGCCAGCAGTGACATAAATCAGCCCCAGCATTTT
CDR3: CASSDINQPQHF
size: -
V: TRBV2
J: TRBJ1-5
D: -

DNA: TGCAGTGCTTGGAGACAGGGGGCTGATGGCTACACCTTC
CDR3: CSAWRQGADGYTF
size: -
V: TRBV20-1
J: TRBJ1-2
D: TRBD1

DNA: TGTGCCAGCAGCCGGGACAGTTGGAATAATCACGACGAGCAGTACTTC
CDR3: CASSRDSWNNHDEQYF
size: -
V: TRBV5-8
J: TRBJ2-7
D: TRBD1

DNA: TGCAGTGCACAACCGGGACAGGGGGCTTTCGGTGAAGCTTTCTTT
CDR3: CSAQPGQGAFGEAFF
size: -
V: TRBV20-1
J: TRBJ1-1
D: TRBD1

DNA: TGTGCCAGCAGTTTTCTTTCGGGCACAGATACGCAGTATTTT
CDR3: CASSFLSGTDTQYF
size: many
V: TRBV28
J: TRBJ2-3
D: -

DNA: TGCAGCGCGACAGGGACAGGAGCTTTCTTT
CDR3: CSATGTGAFF
size: -
V: TRBV29-1
J: TRBJ1-1
D: TRBD1

DNA: TGCAGTGCGAAAGGACCCACAGATACGCAGTATTTT
CDR3: CSAKGPTDTQYF
size: few
V: TRBV20-1
J: TRBJ2-3
D: -

DNA: TGTGCCAGCAGCCAAGAGTCCGTACAGGGGCCGCCCAAAACTAATGAAAAACTGTTTTTT
CDR3: CASSQESVQGPPKTNEKLFF
size: few
V: TRBV3-1
J: TRBJ1-4
D: TRBD1

DNA: TGCGCCAGCAGCGCGGAAGAGCGGGGGGGCCAGAGAGATACGCAGTATTTT
CDR3: CASSAEERGGQRDTQYF
size: -
V: TRBV5-1
J: TRBJ2-3
D: TRBD2

DNA: TGTGCCAGCAGTGACCAAGCGGGGGGAATCTACAATGAGCAGTTCTTC
CDR3: CASSDQAGGIYNEQFF
size: -
V: TRBV12-3/TRBV12-4
J: TRBJ2-1
D: TRBD2

DNA: TGTGCCAGCAGTTACTCTTACACGAGGGGGGGAGGCTACACCTTC
CDR3: CASSYSYTRGGGYTF
size: few
V: TRBV6-5
J: TRBJ1-2
D: -

DNA: TGCAGTGCTACAGCGGGAAGAGTTGACACCATATATTTT
CDR3: CSATAGRVDTIYF
size: -
V: TRBV20-1
J: TRBJ1-3
D: -

DNA: TGCAGTGCTAGAGATCCCGAGCGGGGGGGCATAAATGAGCAGTTCTTC
CDR3: CSARDPERGGINEQFF
size: few
V: TRBV20-1
J: TRBJ2-1
D: TRBD2

DNA: TGTGCCAGCAGCTTTGTTGACGGCTACACCTTC
CDR3: CASSFVDGYTF
size: -
V: TRBV7-6
J: TRBJ1-2
D: -

DNA: TGTGCCAAAACAGGGGGCTTCTCCTACAATGAGCAGTTCTTC
CDR3: CAKTGGFSYNEQFF
size: -
V: TRBV25-1
J: TRBJ2-1
D: TRBD1

DNA: TGTGCCAGCTCACCACCGGTATCCAGGCCCAAAAACATTCAGTACTTC
CDR3: CASSPPVSRPKNIQYF
size: -
V: TRBV18
J: TRBJ2-4
D: -

DNA: TGCGCCAGCAGCTCCTGGGGGGATGATACGCAGTATTTT
CDR3: CASSSWGDDTQYF
size: few
V: TRBV5-1
J: TRBJ2-3
D: -

DNA: TGTGCCATTACCTTGGGCCCATGGGGAACTGAAGCTTTCTTT
CDR3: CAITLGPWGTEAFF
size: few
V: TRBV19
J: TRBJ1-1
D: -